This record covers a single TCR beta chain. The data belong to a study of T-cell memory formation after mild COVID-19. Study at large: The study found TCR clusters largely donor specific.

Constant-segment primers were used for 5'RACE, and the resulting TCR alpha and TCR beta cDNA libraries carried sample barcodes and UMIs. TCRdb fed the 5' RACE reads into MiXCR, producing one record per CDR3 protein. The sample yields some 130,000 distinct CDR3 sequences, about 18% seen once. Germline lookup yields CDR1 SNHLY and CDR2 FYNNEI. V lost 1 base and J 9 bases, leaving 7 bases between the germline ends. The CDR3 contains 11 residues. The clonotype was recovered from a man between 18 and 35 years old who had mild COVID-19 (a few samples of this study predate the infection). Cell type and time point are not known. Material: PBMCs or a T cell subset sorted from them (not recorded which). The chain employs TRBV2 and TRBJ2-7; no reliable D call. The CDR3 sequence: CASSEGQRQYV. CDR3 coding DNA: TGTGCCAGCAGTGAAGGTCAGCGGCAGTACGTC.